This entry concerns a single TCR beta chain. No antigen is known for it. Base quality data are lacking; no much larger clone is found one base away. These data are taken from a study of cytomegalovirus exposure and HLA in healthy donors (dated by TCRdb to 2016 to 2017). Concerning the study at large: According to a later analysis, the 120 or so validation repertoires were produced on the same platform as the 700 or so repertoires of the first cohort. The study aimed to test whether signatures of past pathogen exposure could be identified by cataloging public T cell receptors. A separate validation cohort of 100 to 150 different subjects was used in addition to the approximately 640-subject first cohort. The study combined high-throughput TCR immunosequencing, statistical association of individual TCRs with disease status, and machine learning to predict cytomegalovirus infection status. Points the paper makes about the study in general: A later analysis lacked HLA typing for the validation cohort, so it scored co-occurrence in that cohort across all 120 repertoires. The classifier was reported to diagnose cytomegalovirus status with high specificity and sensitivity in both the original cohort and the validation cohort. According to the authors, the approach could potentially be generalized to other disease states and immunological phenotypes. The study listed 164 TCR beta chains as associated with cytomegalovirus. While some public TCRs were present in many individuals, most TCR sequences turned up only very rarely across donors. Subsequent analysis determined that TCRs grouped into clusters in the first cohort also showed a tendency toward co-occurrence across the roughly 120 validation repertoires, and approximately 93% of cluster scores exceeded 0. A few of the identified cytomegalovirus-associated TCR beta chains were confirmed in vitro to be specific for cytomegalovirus antigens.

The donors were included in the validation cohort of approximately 120 subjects, a group kept apart from the roughly 730-subject first cohort. Libraries were constructed by the immunoSEQ multiplex PCR assay. For the original study's pipeline: A statistical classification framework was built to diagnose cytomegalovirus status from the catalog of TCR beta chain sequences. This immuneACCESS table, as held by TCRdb, lists in-frame sequences with V and J called but not all clones. Of the missing ones, under half trace to an unresolved V gene in checked studies; the others have no known cause. V, J and clone size derive from that table, while D and trimming were established from the DNA sequence. This sample is represented by more than 60,000 clones; 95% to 96% of them were singletons. The ten largest clones represent roughly 5% of the sample. Inclusive of the bounding cysteine and phenylalanine, the CDR3 is 16 residues long. Only the CDR3 DNA is retained, 48 bases long and in frame from the first base. Taken from the germline V gene, the CDR1 and CDR2 loops are LGHNA and YSLEER. Cut back by 3 bases and 2 bases, the V and J ends lie 13 bases apart.

The sequenced material came from PBMCs. This receptor was identified in a woman younger than 30 in good health and CMV-seropositive. In this chain, TRBV4-3 is recombined with TRBJ1-4, with the D gene call left open. CDR3 loop: CASSHEGVGTNEKLFF. The DNA sequence is given as TGCGCCAGCAGCCACGAGGGAGTGGGTACTAATGAAAAACTGTTTTTT.